This T cell receptor beta chain was captured by sequencing in a study of T cell repertoires in cytomegalovirus infection. For the study at large: It was the public TCR beta signatures that indicated both CMV infection and matching HLA type.

This clonotype has just a few counts. Its antigen is undetermined. V dropped 4 bases and J dropped 4 bases, with 18 bases sitting between them. The CDR3 length is 15 residues. Germline V gives CDR1 SGHKS, CDR2 YYEKEE (reference sequence). Regarding the study as a whole: HLA-C-restricted CMV clonotypes gave the most frequent clonotype in two of eight donors.

TCRdb re-derived calls from the reads in MiXCR, one entry per CDR3 protein. The sample contains 680,000 or so distinct CDR3 sequences, 35% of which appear only once. The V and J genes are TRBV5-5 and TRBJ2-7, with a weak D call TRBD2 (5 bases). The sample comprised PBMCs. The TCR comes from a human donor in good health (CMV status not recorded). Some clones in this sample may be carry-over from other donors' samples. The CDR3 nucleotides read TGTGCCAGCAGCCTAGCCGTAATTCCGCCGTACGAGCAGTACTTC. Protein product: CASSLAVIPPYEQYF.